Following are 16 T cell receptor beta chains from one sample sequenced in a study of identifying expanded T cells in peripheral blood. Data came from immunoSEQ multiplex PCR; TCRdb stores just in-frame clones and leaves some out. The sample lists around 95,000 clones; roughly 88% were seen once. Sequencing was performed on blood. The receptors stem from a person between 18 and 75 years old in good health.

This rearrangement joins TRBV12-5 to TRBJ1-2, with D hard to call. Germline V gene lookup returns CDR1 LGHNT and CDR2 FRNRAP. This CDR3 spans 13 amino acids. Between the trimmed V and J ends, which lost 5 bases and 4 bases, there was a span of 11 bases. The CDR3 spells CASGILGGYGYTF. CDR3 coding DNA: TGTGCTAGTGGTATCCTCGGTGGCTATGGCTACACCTTC. Looking up the rest from reference TRBV12-5 and TRBJ1-2 gives the full variable domain: DARVTQTPRHKVTEMGQEVTMRCQPILGHNTVFWYRQTMMQGLELLAYFRNRAPLDDSGMPKDRFSAEMPDATLATLKIQPSEPRDSAVYFCASGILGGYGYTFGSGTRLTVV.

The J gene is TRBJ2-7, the V gene TRBV6-1; 10 nucleotides line up with TRBD2. J was trimmed by 3 bases and V by 7 bases; bases with no gene match: 9. In germline, CDR1 is MNHNS, CDR2 SASEGT. The CDR3 sequence is 15 residues long. The CDR3 DNA follows: TGTGCCAGCAACGTAGCGGGAGGACATTACTACGAGCAGTACTTC. Translating gives CASNVAGGHYYEQYF.

The chain combines TRBV5-1 with TRBJ1-2, with D hard to call. The CDR3 is 14 residues long. Deletions cut 0 bases from V and 6 bases from J, with 12 bases between. Germline lookup yields CDR1 SGHRS and CDR2 YFSETQ. Written as DNA, the CDR3 is TGCGCCAGCAGCTTGGTTGGCAGCGCGGATGGCTACACCTTC. Its protein product is CASSLVGSADGYTF.

In this sample, this clone turned up once. The chain recombines TRBV15 with TRBJ2-5; D is uncertain. This CDR3 is built from 15 residues. Germline CDR1 and CDR2: LNHNV and YYDKDF (reference sequence). The V end lost 0 bases, the J end lost 5 bases, and 13 bases lay between the germline ends. CDR3 residues: CATSREREQVETQYF. Written as DNA, the CDR3 is TGTGCCACCAGCAGAGAACGAGAGCAGGTGGAGACCCAGTACTTC.

The J gene is TRBJ2-5, the V gene TRBV11-3, with D perhaps TRBD1 (5 bases). This CDR3 is 15 amino acids long. CDR1 is SGHNT, CDR2 YENEEA, per germline. Trimming removed 1 base at V and 1 base at J, with 10 bases between. The CDR3 DNA sequence: TGTGCCAGCAGCTTAGGCAGGGTGTCCCAAGAGACCCAGTACTTC. Residues: CASSLGRVSQETQYF.

This clone was observed many times. The V call is TRBV4-1, the J call TRBJ1-2, with TRBD1 identical over 8 bases. Germline V gene lookup returns CDR1 MGHRA and CDR2 YSYEKL. This CDR3 comprises 15 residues. V lost 2 bases, J lost 1 base, and 3 bases stayed unmatched. The CDR3 DNA follows: TGCGCCAGCAGCCAAAAAGGACAGGGTAACTATGGCTACACCTTC. Translated, it gives CASSQKGQGNYGYTF.

This chain links TRBV29-1 with TRBJ1-2; D is unresolved. Trimming removed 4 bases at V and 5 bases at J, with 11 bases between. The CDR3 loop spans 12 amino acids. CDR1 is SQVTM and CDR2 is ANQGSEA in the germline V gene. The CDR3 reads CSVGTAQYGYTF. In nucleotides, the CDR3 is TGCAGCGTTGGAACGGCACAGTATGGCTACACCTTC.

CDR3 in amino acids: CASSGADRASYNEQFF. Here the CDR3 DNA reads TGTGCCAGCAGTGGAGCCGACAGGGCGTCCTACAATGAGCAGTTCTTC. V gene TRBV28 combines with J gene TRBJ2-1; 7 bases agree with TRBD1. With V trimmed by 5 bases and J by 1 base, 8 bases remained unmatched. The CDR3 is 16 amino acids. Germline V gene sequence: CDR1 MDHEN, CDR2 SYDVKM.

A word on this clone: Other DNA sequences from this sample encode an identical CDR3 as well. The chain employs TRBV25-1 and TRBJ1-1; D is unclear. The CDR3 runs to 12 residues. Germline lookup yields CDR1 MGHDK and CDR2 SYGVNS. V gave up 6 bases and J gave up 2 bases, with 7 bases separating them. The CDR3 DNA reads TGTGCCAGCAGAATATCAAACACTGAAGCTTTCTTT. This encodes CASRISNTEAFF.

This rearrangement joins TRBV19 to TRBJ1-1; tentative D call: TRBD1 (6 bases). CDR1 is LNHDA, CDR2 SQIVND, per germline (reference sequence). There are 12 residues in the CDR3. Trimming cost V 7 bases and J 10 bases, with 16 bases left between them. The DNA for the CDR3 is TGTGCCAGTAATGCTGCGGGGGCCCCAGCTTTCTTT. This encodes CASNAAGAPAFF.

This clone was seen only once. This sequence joins TRBV5-5 and TRBJ1-3; D is unclear. The V gene's germline CDR1 is SGHKS and CDR2 YYEKEE (reference sequence). Trimming stripped 4 bases from V and 2 bases from J, with 16 bases between. This CDR3 spans 16 amino acids. The CDR3 here is CASSLGVGSAGNTIYF. DNA of the CDR3: TGTGCCAGCAGCCTCGGTGTAGGGTCGGCTGGAAACACCATATATTTT.

The rearrangement links TRBV6-1 to TRBJ2-7; either TRBD1 or TRBD2 may fit D (5 bases each). With 8 bases removed from V and 3 bases from J, the gap between germline ends came to 11 bases. The CDR3 runs 12 residues. Germline V gives CDR1 MNHNS, CDR2 SASEGT. This CDR3 is CASGGEGYEQYF. CDR3 in DNA: TGTGCCAGCGGGGGAGAGGGCTACGAGCAGTACTTC.

The chain carries TRBV7-3 and TRBJ1-1; 11 bases are shared with TRBD1. Germline CDR1 and CDR2: SGHTA and FQGTGA. Losses at the gene ends were 1 base for V and 7 bases for J; bases not matched to a gene: 5. The CDR3 loop spans 15 amino acids. Here the CDR3 reads CASSLNGQGAGEAFF. The DNA of the CDR3 is TGTGCCAGCAGCTTAAACGGACAGGGGGCTGGTGAAGCTTTCTTT.

This chain uses TRBV6-5 with TRBJ1-5; D is possibly TRBD1 (5 bases). The CDR3 is made up of 16 amino acids. Trimming removed 0 bases from V and 5 bases from J, with 14 bases in between. Looked up from germline, CDR1 is MNHEY and CDR2 is SVGAGI. The CDR3: CASSYSSVAGHQPQHF. The DNA for the CDR3 is TGTGCCAGCAGTTACTCGAGCGTTGCAGGGCATCAGCCCCAGCATTTT.

This chain connects TRBV19 to TRBJ1-5; 9 bases are a match to TRBD1. CDR1 LNHDA and CDR2 SQIVND come from the germline V gene (reference sequence). V lost 3 bases to trimming and J lost 6 bases; unmatched junction nucleotides: 21. This CDR3 is 20 amino acids long. CDR3 DNA: TGTGCCAGTAGTATCTGGCCCTACTACGTAACAGGGGGCGAGGGTCAGCCCCAGCATTTT. Amino acids: CASSIWPYYVTGGEGQPQHF.

V usage is TRBV27 and J usage is TRBJ1-2; 7 bases are shared with TRBD1. The CDR3 loop spans 16 amino acids. Per the germline V gene, CDR1 is MNHEY and CDR2 is SMNVEV (reference sequence). V shed 2 bases, J shed 8 bases, and the junction held 14 bases outside the gene matches. Here the CDR3 DNA reads TGTGCCAGCAGTTTAAGTCAAGACCGACAGGGCGGAGGCTACACCTTC. It encodes CASSLSQDRQGGGYTF.